Presented here are 25 T cell receptor beta chains from one specimen sequenced in a study of preoperative IRX-2 immunotherapy in early breast cancer. Treatment denoted: preoperative locoregional IRX-2 cytokine immunotherapy. Profiled with immunoSEQ multiplex PCR; TCRdb holds only in-frame clones, not every one. The top ten hold around 1.6% of the sample, which has 40,000 or so clones, approximately 94% seen once. Sequences were derived from tumor tissue, sampled after IRX-2 immunotherapy. The receptors derive from a human donor with breast cancer.

The chain couples TRBV4-1 to TRBJ2-1; no definite D call. Germline values: CDR1 MGHRA, CDR2 YSYEKL. V lost 2 bases and J 9 bases, leaving 14 bases between the germline ends. CDR3 length equals 14 residues. The DNA for the CDR3 is TGCGCCAGCAGCCAACCTACTAAGGGTGGTGAGCAGTTCTTC. Its translation: CASSQPTKGGEQFF.

The V call is TRBV2, the J call TRBJ1-5; 8 bases agree with TRBD1. Trimming removed 11 bases from V and 4 bases from J; junction bases left unmatched: 7. Germline-derived CDR1 and CDR2 are SNHLY and FYNNEI. The CDR3 loop spans 13 amino acids. This chain's CDR3 is CASKTGVNQPQHF. CDR3 DNA: TGTGCCTCTAAGACAGGGGTTAATCAGCCCCAGCATTTT.

On this clone itself: This same CDR3 is encoded by further DNA sequences in the sample. This chain uses TRBV7-9 with TRBJ1-5; 10 bases are a match to TRBD1. Germline CDR1 reads SEHNR; CDR2 reads FQNEAQ (reference sequence). Trimming took 5 bases from V and 3 from J; bases not matched to a gene: 7. This CDR3 has 16 amino acids. This chain's CDR3 is CASSDSGTGVNQPQHF. The CDR3 bases are TGTGCCAGCAGCGACTCCGGGACAGGGGTCAATCAGCCCCAGCATTTT.

V gene TRBV19 combines with J gene TRBJ1-2, with a possible D match to TRBD1 (5 bases). Germline V lookup: CDR1 LNHDA, CDR2 SQIVND (reference sequence). The CDR3 extends over 16 amino acids. V was trimmed by 5 bases and J by 6 bases, leaving 22 bases between them. CDR3 DNA: TGTGCCAGTAGTCTTATGATGGGGGAAGCGAAGGATGGCTACACCTTC. Protein product: CASSLMMGEAKDGYTF.

The rearrangement joins TRBV6-1 to TRBJ2-6, with a weak D call TRBD1 (6 bases). CDR3 size: 16 residues. Germline CDR1 is MNHNS and CDR2 is SASEGT. Trimming pared 0 bases from V and 2 bases from J, leaving 8 bases between. The CDR3 nucleotides are TGTGCCAGCAGTGAAGCCCGACAGGCTGGGGCCAACGTCCTGACTTTC. Translation: CASSEARQAGANVLTF.

CDR3 region: CASSYSGRPTEAFF. Written as DNA, the CDR3 is TGTGCCAGCAGTTACTCGGGCAGACCGACTGAAGCTTTCTTT. This sequence joins TRBV6-5 and TRBJ1-1; no firm D call. The CDR3 sequence is 14 residues long. The V end lost 0 bases, the J end lost 5 bases, and 10 bases lay between the germline ends. Germline lookup yields CDR1 MNHEY and CDR2 SVGAGI.

The rearrangement joins TRBV7-6 to TRBJ2-3, with D maybe TRBD1 (6 bases). Trimming shortened V by 2 bases and J by 0 bases, and 9 bases separated the two germline ends. Germline loops: CDR1 SGHVS, CDR2 FNYEAQ. This CDR3 is 15 amino acids long. The CDR3 DNA is TGTGCCAGCAGCTTACCGGGACACAGCACAGATACGCAGTATTTT. Amino acids: CASSLPGHSTDTQYF.

The CDR3 bases are TGTGCCAGCAGCGTAGCAGATCGGGCCCATGGCTACACCTTC. Protein: CASSVADRAHGYTF. The chain links TRBV9 to TRBJ1-2, with D unclear. This CDR3 spans 14 amino acids. V was trimmed by 0 bases and J by 6 bases, leaving 12 bases between them. Germline loops: CDR1 SGDLS, CDR2 YYNGEE.

The gene calls are TRBV29-1 and TRBJ1-1, with a possible D match to TRBD1 (5 bases). Looked up from germline, CDR1 is SQVTM and CDR2 is ANQGSEA. This CDR3 is built from 15 residues. V gave up 7 bases and J gave up 0 bases, with 18 bases separating them. The CDR3: CSAGPGWGMNTEAFF. As DNA, the CDR3 is TGCAGCGCAGGTCCAGGGTGGGGTATGAACACTGAAGCTTTCTTT.

The rearrangement links TRBV28 to TRBJ1-3, with D uncertain. Germline V gene sequence: CDR1 MDHEN, CDR2 SYDVKM. CDR3 length: 13 residues. With 7 bases removed from V and 0 bases from J, the gap between germline ends came to 7 bases. The CDR3 nucleotides are TGTGCCAGCACGGGATCCTCTGGAAACACCATATATTTT. The encoded protein is CASTGSSGNTIYF.

The rearrangement uses TRBV7-2 and TRBJ2-1, with D perhaps TRBD2 (5 bases). V dropped 1 base and J dropped 0 bases, with 13 bases sitting between them. CDR3 size: 17 residues. From germline, CDR1 is SGHTA and CDR2 FQGNSA. The CDR3 reads CASSLVPPRASYNEQFF. CDR3 bases: TGTGCCAGCAGCTTAGTACCCCCGCGGGCCTCCTACAATGAGCAGTTCTTC.

V gene TRBV19 combines with J gene TRBJ1-5; D remains unclear. The length of the CDR3 is 14 residues. V gave up 4 bases and J gave up 7 bases, with 14 bases separating them. Per germline, CDR1 LNHDA and CDR2 SQIVND (reference sequence). The CDR3 sequence: CASSSSNRLQPQHF. Written as DNA, the CDR3 is TGTGCCAGTAGTAGTTCGAATAGACTACAGCCCCAGCATTTT.

V usage is TRBV19 and J usage is TRBJ1-2; D unresolved. Trimming shortened V by 3 bases and J by 8 bases, and 16 bases separated the two germline ends. CDR1 and CDR2 (germline): LNHDA, SQIVND (reference sequence). The CDR3 contains 14 residues. The CDR3 sequence is CASSIHVNGGGYTF. The CDR3 nucleotides are TGTGCCAGTAGTATCCATGTTAACGGCGGGGGCTACACCTTC.

The rearrangement links TRBV6-1 to TRBJ1-1; D call uncertain. The germline CDR1 and CDR2 sequences are MNHNS and SASEGT. CDR3 length: 12 residues. V lost 6 bases and J lost 4, with 9 bases in between. CDR3 sequence reads: CASRTWGTEAFF. The CDR3 region has the DNA TGTGCCAGCAGGACTTGGGGCACTGAAGCTTTCTTT.

The V call is TRBV11-2, the J call TRBJ2-7; TRBD1 is a possible D gene (6 bases). The germline V gene has CDR1 SGHAT and CDR2 FQNNGV. The CDR3 is 15 residues long. V was pared by 5 bases and J by 2 bases, with 16 bases between. This CDR3 reads CASSRTVGQAYEQYF. The DNA of the CDR3 is TGTGCCAGCAGCCGGACAGTCGGACAAGCCTACGAGCAGTACTTC. The full variable domain, completed using reference TRBV11-2 and TRBJ2-7, is EAGVAQSPRYKIIEKRQSVAFWCNPISGHATLYWYQQILGQGPKLLIQFQNNGVVDDSQLPKDRFSAERLKGVDSTLKIQPAKLEDSAVYLCASSRTVGQAYEQYFGPGTRLTVT.

The genes are TRBV4-3 and TRBJ1-1, with TRBD1 as a possible D gene (5 bases). Germline-derived CDR1 and CDR2 are LGHNA and YSLEER. The CDR3 sequence is 17 residues long. V lost 0 bases and J lost 4, with 18 bases in between. The CDR3 coding sequence is TGCGCCAGCAGCCAAGACCCGGGAGGGGTGTCTGCCACTGAAGCTTTCTTT. This translates into CASSQDPGGVSATEAFF.

V gene TRBV6-5 combines with J gene TRBJ1-2; 7 nucleotides match TRBD1. Losses at the gene ends were 1 base for V and 5 bases for J; bases not matched to a gene: 10. CDR1 is MNHEY and CDR2 is SVGAGI in the germline V gene. The CDR3 sequence is 16 residues long. CDR3 residues: CASSYLSGTVGYGYTF. CDR3 sequence (DNA): TGTGCCAGCAGTTACTTATCCGGGACAGTGGGTTATGGCTACACCTTC.

As regards this clone: The junction departs from the called germline gene at one end, perhaps through a read error. The chain carries TRBV7-2 and TRBJ2-7; D ambiguous. From germline, CDR1 is SGHTA and CDR2 FQGNSA. The length of the CDR3 is 13 residues. CDR3 coding DNA: TGTGCCAGCAGCAGCCAACGGTCCTTCGAGCAGTACTTC. This codes for CASSSQRSFEQYF. The full variable domain, rest sourced from reference TRBV7-2 and TRBJ2-7, is GAGVSQSPSNKVTEKGKDVELRCDPISGHTALYWYRQSLGQGLEFLIYFQGNSAPDKSGLPSDRFSAERTGGSVSTLTIQRTQQEDSAVYLCASSSQRSFEQYFGPGTRLTVT.

This chain links TRBV5-8 with TRBJ1-5; D call uncertain. Trimming took 4 bases from V and 6 from J, leaving 11 bases between them. This CDR3 comprises 13 residues. CDR1 SGHTS and CDR2 YDEGEE come from the germline V gene. For the CDR3, the DNA is TGTGCCAGCAGCGTACGTGGGTTTCAGCCCCAGCATTTT. Its protein product is CASSVRGFQPQHF.

This chain connects TRBV7-9 to TRBJ2-7, with D hard to call. The CDR3 has 14 amino acids. The V gene lost 5 bases and the J gene lost 6 bases, with 17 bases spanning the gap. Germline loops: CDR1 SEHNR, CDR2 FQNEAQ (reference sequence). The CDR3 DNA reads TGTGCCAGCAGCCCGTCCCCCCCTAGTGCCGAGCAGTACTTC. This encodes CASSPSPPSAEQYF.

The genes are TRBV28 and TRBJ1-5; D is undetermined. The CDR3 is 15 residues long. V was pared by 3 bases and J by 0 bases, with 9 bases between. CDR1 is MDHEN, CDR2 SYDVKM, per germline. The CDR3 protein is CASSLRLYSNQPQHF. The CDR3 bases are TGTGCCAGCAGTTTGCGGCTCTATAGCAATCAGCCCCAGCATTTT. Full variable domain (outside the CDR3, taken from reference TRBV28 and TRBJ1-5): DVKVTQSSRYLVKRTGEKVFLECVQDMDHENMFWYRQDPGLGLRLIYFSYDVKMKEKGDIPEGYSVSREKKERFSLILESASTNQTSMYLCASSLRLYSNQPQHFGDGTRLSIL.

This chain links TRBV6-5 with TRBJ2-1; D gene uncertain. CDR1 is MNHEY, CDR2 SVGAGI, per germline. CDR3 length equals 14 residues. V lost 5 bases to trimming and J lost 2 bases, with 10 bases between them. The CDR3 reads CASSPTEPYNEQFF. In DNA, the CDR3 is TGTGCCAGCAGTCCGACGGAGCCCTACAATGAGCAGTTCTTC.

V usage is TRBV7-2 and J usage is TRBJ2-2; 8 nucleotides agree with TRBD2. The V gene end was trimmed by 2 bases and the J gene end by 4 bases; junction bases not matched to a gene: 3. CDR1 and CDR2 from the germline V gene are SGHTA and FQGNSA. This CDR3 region has 15 residues. The CDR3 protein is CASSLTSGSTGELFF. The CDR3 DNA sequence: TGTGCCAGCAGCTTAACTAGCGGTAGCACCGGGGAGCTGTTTTTT.

This chain connects TRBV5-4 to TRBJ2-3; 9 bases fit TRBD2. This CDR3 is 16 amino acids long. Germline CDR1 SGHNT, CDR2 YYREEE (reference sequence). V lost 0 bases and J lost 4; bases outside the gene matches: 6. CDR3: CASSLVGLALADTQYF. Here the CDR3 DNA reads TGTGCCAGCAGCTTGGTGGGACTAGCTCTAGCAGATACGCAGTATTTT.

V and J are TRBV7-2 and TRBJ2-1; no clear D. CDR1 and CDR2 from the germline V gene are SGHTA and FQGNSA. This CDR3 is 14 amino acids long. V lost 1 base to trimming and J lost 3 bases, with 7 bases between them. CDR3 DNA sequence: TGTGCCAGCAGCTTAGATGGTAACTACAATGAGCAGTTCTTC. Its translation: CASSLDGNYNEQFF.